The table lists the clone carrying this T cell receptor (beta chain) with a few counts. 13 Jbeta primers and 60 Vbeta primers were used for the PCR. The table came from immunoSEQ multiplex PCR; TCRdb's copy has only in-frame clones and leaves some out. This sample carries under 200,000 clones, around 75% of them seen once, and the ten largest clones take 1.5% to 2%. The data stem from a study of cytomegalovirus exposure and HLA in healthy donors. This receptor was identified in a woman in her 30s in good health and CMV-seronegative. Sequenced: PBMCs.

DNA of the CDR3: TGTGCCAGCAGCTTGGGTGTTACAGGGGAAGGAATGGGCGGCTACACCTTC. Amino acid sequence: CASSLGVTGEGMGGYTF. The chain couples TRBV7-9 to TRBJ1-2; 7 nucleotides align to TRBD1. The CDR3 totals 17 residues. The ends lost 3 bases at V and 8 bases at J; junction bases unmatched: 18. Per the germline V gene, CDR1 is SEHNR and CDR2 is FQNEAQ (reference sequence).